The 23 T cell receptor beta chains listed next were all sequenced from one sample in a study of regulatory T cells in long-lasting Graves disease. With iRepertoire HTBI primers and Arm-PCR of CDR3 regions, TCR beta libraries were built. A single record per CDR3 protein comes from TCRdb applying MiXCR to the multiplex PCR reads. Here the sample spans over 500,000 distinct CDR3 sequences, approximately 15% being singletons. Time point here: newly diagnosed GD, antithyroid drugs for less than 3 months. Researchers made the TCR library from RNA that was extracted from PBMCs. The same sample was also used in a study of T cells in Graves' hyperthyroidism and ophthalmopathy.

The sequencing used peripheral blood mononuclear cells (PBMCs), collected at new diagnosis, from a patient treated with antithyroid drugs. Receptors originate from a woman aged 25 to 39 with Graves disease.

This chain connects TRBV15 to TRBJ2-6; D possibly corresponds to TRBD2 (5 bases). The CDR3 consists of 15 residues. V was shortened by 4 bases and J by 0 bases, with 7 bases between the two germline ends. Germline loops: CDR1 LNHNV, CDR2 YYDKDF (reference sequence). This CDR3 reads CATSTGNSGANVLTF. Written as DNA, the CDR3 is TGTGCCACCAGCACCGGGAACTCTGGGGCCAACGTCCTGACTTTC.

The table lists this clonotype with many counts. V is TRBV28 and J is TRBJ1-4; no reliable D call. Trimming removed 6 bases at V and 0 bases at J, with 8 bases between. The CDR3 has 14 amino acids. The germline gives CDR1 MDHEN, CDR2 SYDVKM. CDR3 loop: CASSKAATNEKLFF. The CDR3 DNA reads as TGTGCCAGCAGCAAGGCAGCAACTAATGAAAAACTGTTTTTT.

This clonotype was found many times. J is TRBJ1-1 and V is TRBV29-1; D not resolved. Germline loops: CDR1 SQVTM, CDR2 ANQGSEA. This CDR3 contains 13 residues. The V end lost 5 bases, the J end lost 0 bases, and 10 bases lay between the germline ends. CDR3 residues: CSVRVSMNTEAFF. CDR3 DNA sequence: TGCAGCGTTAGGGTCAGCATGAACACTGAAGCTTTCTTT.

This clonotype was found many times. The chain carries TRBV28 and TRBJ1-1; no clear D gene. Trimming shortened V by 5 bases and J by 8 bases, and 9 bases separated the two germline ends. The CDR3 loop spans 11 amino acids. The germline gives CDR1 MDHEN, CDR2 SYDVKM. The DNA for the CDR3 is TGTGCCAGCAGTGTGTCTTCGGAAGCTTTCTTT. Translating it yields CASSVSSEAFF. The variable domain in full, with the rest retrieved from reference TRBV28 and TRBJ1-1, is DVKVTQSSRYLVKRTGEKVFLECVQDMDHENMFWYRQDPGLGLRLIYFSYDVKMKEKGDIPEGYSVSREKKERFSLILESASTNQTSMYLCASSVSSEAFFGQGTRLTVV.

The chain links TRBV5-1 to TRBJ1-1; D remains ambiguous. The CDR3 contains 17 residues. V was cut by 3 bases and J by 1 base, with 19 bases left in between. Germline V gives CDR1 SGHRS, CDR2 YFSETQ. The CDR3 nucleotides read TGCGCCAGCAGCTCGAGCTTCTCGGGGTTTGGGAACACTGAAGCTTTCTTT. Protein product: CASSSSFSGFGNTEAFF.

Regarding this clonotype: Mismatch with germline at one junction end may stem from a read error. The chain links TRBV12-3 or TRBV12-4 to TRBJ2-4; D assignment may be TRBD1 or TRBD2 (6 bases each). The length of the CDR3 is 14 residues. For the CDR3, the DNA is TGTGTCAGCACGAGAACGGGGGCCAGAAACATTCAGTACTTC. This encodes CVSTRTGARNIQYF.

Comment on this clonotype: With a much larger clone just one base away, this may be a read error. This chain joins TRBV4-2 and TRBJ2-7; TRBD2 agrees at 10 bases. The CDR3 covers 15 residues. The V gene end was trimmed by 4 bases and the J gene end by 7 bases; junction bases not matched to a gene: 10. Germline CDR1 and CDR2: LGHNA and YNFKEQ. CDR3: CASSLGTSDYNEQYF. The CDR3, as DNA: TGTGCCAGCAGCCTCGGGACTAGCGATTACAATGAGCAGTACTTC.

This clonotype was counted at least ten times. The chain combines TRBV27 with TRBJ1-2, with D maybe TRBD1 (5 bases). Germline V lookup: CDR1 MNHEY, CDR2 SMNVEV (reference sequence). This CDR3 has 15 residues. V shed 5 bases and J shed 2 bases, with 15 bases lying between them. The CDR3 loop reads CASSLRGRANYGYTF. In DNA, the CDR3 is TGTGCCAGCAGTCTCCGGGGCCGCGCCAACTATGGCTACACCTTC.

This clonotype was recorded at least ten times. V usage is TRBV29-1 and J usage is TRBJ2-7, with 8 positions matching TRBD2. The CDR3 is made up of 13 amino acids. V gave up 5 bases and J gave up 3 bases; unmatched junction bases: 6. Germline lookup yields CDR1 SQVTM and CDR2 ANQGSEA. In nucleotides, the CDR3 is TGCAGCGTTCGCGGGAGGTGGGGCTACGAGCAGTACTTC. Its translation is CSVRGRWGYEQYF.

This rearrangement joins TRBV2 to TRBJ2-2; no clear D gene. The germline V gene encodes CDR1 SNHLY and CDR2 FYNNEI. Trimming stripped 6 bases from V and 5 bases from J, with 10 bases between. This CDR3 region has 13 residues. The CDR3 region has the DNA TGTGCCAGCAGGGCAGATGTAACCGGGGAGCTGTTTTTT. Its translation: CASRADVTGELFF.

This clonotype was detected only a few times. The CDR3 nucleotides are TGTGCCAGCAAAGCGGGACAGACTAATTCACCCCTCCACTTT. Protein sequence: CASKAGQTNSPLHF. The chain has TRBV7-9 and TRBJ1-6; 7 bases align to TRBD1. From germline, CDR1 is SEHNR and CDR2 FQNEAQ (reference sequence). The V gene end was trimmed by 7 bases and the J gene end by 6 bases; junction bases not matched to a gene: 6. The CDR3 sequence is 14 residues long.

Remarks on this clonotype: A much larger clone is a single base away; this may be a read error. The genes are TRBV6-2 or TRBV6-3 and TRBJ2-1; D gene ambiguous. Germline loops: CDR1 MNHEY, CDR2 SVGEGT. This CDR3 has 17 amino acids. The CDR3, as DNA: TGTGCCAGCGGTTACTCGATTTGGGCGGCTACCTACAATGAGCAGTTCTTC. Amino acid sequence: CASGYSIWAATYNEQFF.

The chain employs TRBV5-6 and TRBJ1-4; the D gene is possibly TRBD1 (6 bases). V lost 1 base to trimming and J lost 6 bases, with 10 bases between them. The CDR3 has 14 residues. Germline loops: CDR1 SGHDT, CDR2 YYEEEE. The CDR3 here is CASSLLGAYEKLFF. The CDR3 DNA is TGTGCCAGCAGCTTGCTGGGGGCTTATGAAAAACTGTTTTTT.

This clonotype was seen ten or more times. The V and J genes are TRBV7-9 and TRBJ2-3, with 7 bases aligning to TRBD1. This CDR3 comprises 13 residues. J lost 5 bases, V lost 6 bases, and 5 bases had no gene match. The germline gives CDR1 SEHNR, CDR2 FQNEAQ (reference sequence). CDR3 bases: TGTGCCAGCAGTTCCTGGACAGGAGATACGCAGTATTTT. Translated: CASSSWTGDTQYF.

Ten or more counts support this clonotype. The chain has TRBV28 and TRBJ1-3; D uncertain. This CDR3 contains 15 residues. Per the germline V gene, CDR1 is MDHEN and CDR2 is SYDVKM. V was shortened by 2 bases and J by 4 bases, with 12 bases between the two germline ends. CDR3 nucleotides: TGTGCCAGCAGTTTACGGGGAGTGCGGGGAAACACCATATATTTT. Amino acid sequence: CASSLRGVRGNTIYF.

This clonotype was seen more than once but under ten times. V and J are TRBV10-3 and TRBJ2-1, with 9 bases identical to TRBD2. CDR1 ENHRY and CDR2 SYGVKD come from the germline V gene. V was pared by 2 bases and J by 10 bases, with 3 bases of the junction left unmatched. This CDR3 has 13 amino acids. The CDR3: CAISEAGLAEQFF. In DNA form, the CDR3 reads TGTGCCATCAGTGAGGCCGGACTAGCGGAGCAGTTCTTC.

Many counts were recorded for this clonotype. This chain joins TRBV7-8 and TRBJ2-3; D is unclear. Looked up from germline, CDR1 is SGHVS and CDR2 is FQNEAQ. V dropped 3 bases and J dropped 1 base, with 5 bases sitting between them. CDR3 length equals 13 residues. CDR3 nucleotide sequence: TGTGCCAGCAGCTTGTTACGCACAGATACGCAGTATTTT. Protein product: CASSLLRTDTQYF.

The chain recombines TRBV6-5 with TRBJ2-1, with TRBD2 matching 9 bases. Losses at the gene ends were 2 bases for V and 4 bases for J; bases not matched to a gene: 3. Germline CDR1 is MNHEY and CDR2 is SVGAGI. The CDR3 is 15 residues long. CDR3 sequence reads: CASSYAGGIYNEQFF. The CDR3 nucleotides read TGTGCCAGCAGTTACGCGGGAGGGATTTACAATGAGCAGTTCTTC.

The CDR3 here is CASSQNRGTNYEQYF. The CDR3, as DNA: TGCGCCAGCAGCCAAAACAGGGGGACTAACTACGAGCAGTACTTC. This chain links TRBV5-1 with TRBJ2-7, with D perhaps TRBD1 (8 bases). V dropped 4 bases and J dropped 3 bases, with 17 bases sitting between them. Germline values: CDR1 SGHRS, CDR2 YFSETQ. This CDR3 comprises 15 residues.

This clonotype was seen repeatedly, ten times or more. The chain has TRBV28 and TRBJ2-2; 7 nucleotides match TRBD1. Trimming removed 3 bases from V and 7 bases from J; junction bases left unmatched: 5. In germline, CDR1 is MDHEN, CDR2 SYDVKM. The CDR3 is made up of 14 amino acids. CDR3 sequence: CASSLDRRGGELFF. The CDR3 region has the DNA TGTGCCAGCAGTTTGGACAGGCGCGGCGGGGAGCTGTTTTTT.

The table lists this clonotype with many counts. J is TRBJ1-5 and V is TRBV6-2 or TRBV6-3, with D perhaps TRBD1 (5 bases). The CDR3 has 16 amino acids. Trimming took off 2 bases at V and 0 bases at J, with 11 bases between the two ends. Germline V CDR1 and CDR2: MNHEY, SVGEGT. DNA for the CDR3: TGTGCCAGCAGTTACCCGGGGGTCAATAGCAATCAGCCCCAGCATTTT. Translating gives CASSYPGVNSNQPQHF.

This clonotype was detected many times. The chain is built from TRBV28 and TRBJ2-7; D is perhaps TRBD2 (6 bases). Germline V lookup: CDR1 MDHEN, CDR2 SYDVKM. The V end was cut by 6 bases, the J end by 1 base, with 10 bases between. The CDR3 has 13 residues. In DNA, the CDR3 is TGTGCCAGCAGGCGGGGAATATCCTACGAGCAGTACTTC. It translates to CASRRGISYEQYF.

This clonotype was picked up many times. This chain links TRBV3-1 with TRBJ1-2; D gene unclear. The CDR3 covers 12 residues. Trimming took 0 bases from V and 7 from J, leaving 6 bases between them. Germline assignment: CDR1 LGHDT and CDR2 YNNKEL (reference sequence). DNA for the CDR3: TGTGCCAGCAGCCAAGAGTGGGGTGGCTACACCTTC. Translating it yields CASSQEWGGYTF.